The 32 T cell receptor beta chains below all came from one sample that was sequenced in a study of cytomegalovirus exposure and HLA in healthy donors. Amplification used 60 Vbeta primers and 13 Jbeta primers. The protocol was immunoSEQ multiplex PCR, while the TCRdb copy is restricted to in-frame clones and leaves out a portion. The repertoire includes roughly 110,000 clones, about 74% of them detected once, and around 4.8% sits in the top ten. The sequencing sample was made of PBMCs. The receptors derive from a man in his thirties or forties in good health and CMV-seropositive.

The rearrangement joins TRBV5-1 to TRBJ2-3, with TRBD1 matching over 8 bases. This CDR3 is 14 amino acids long. Germline V lookup: CDR1 SGHRS, CDR2 YFSETQ. The ends lost 3 bases at V and 2 bases at J; junction bases unmatched: 2. Here the CDR3 reads CASSSTGATDTQYF. Written as DNA, the CDR3 is TGCGCCAGCAGCTCGACAGGGGCCACAGATACGCAGTATTTT.

Notes on this clone: One junction end does not reproduce the germline sequence, and a read error may be involved. V is TRBV5-1 and J is TRBJ2-5, with D possibly matching TRBD1 (6 bases). This CDR3 spans 14 amino acids. Germline V gives CDR1 SGHRS, CDR2 YFSETQ. The CDR3 protein is CASSRTVSQQTQYF. In DNA, the CDR3 is TGCGCCAGCAGCCGGACAGTCTCCCAACAGACCCAGTACTTC.

This chain links TRBV6-5 with TRBJ1-2; no clear D gene. The CDR3 covers 15 residues. V was clipped by 6 bases and J by 7 bases, with 21 bases between them. The germline gives CDR1 MNHEY, CDR2 SVGAGI. CDR3 DNA: TGTGCCAGCAGCACCGACGGCTTCGGGGAACTTGGCTACACCTTC. Translated: CASSTDGFGELGYTF.

The gene calls are TRBV4-1 and TRBJ2-7, with 7 bases lining up with TRBD1. The CDR3 sequence is 15 residues long. V trimming: 3 bases; J trimming: 5 bases; junction bases outside the gene matches: 10. Looked up from germline, CDR1 is MGHRA and CDR2 is YSYEKL. The CDR3 sequence: CASSHVRGQDNEQYF. CDR3 DNA sequence: TGCGCCAGCAGCCACGTGCGAGGACAGGACAACGAGCAGTACTTC.

This clone was found a few times. This CDR3 is CASSVGALAGGGETQYF. The CDR3 bases are TGTGCCAGCAGCGTAGGGGCCCTAGCGGGGGGAGGAGAGACCCAGTACTTC. This sequence joins TRBV9 and TRBJ2-5, with TRBD2 matching over 11 bases. Germline V gene sequence: CDR1 SGDLS, CDR2 YYNGEE. The CDR3 totals 17 residues. The V and J ends lost 0 bases and 4 bases, in that order; junction bases with no gene match: 8.

The chain carries TRBV5-1 and TRBJ2-5, with D perhaps TRBD1 (6 bases). Trimming pared 4 bases from V and 5 bases from J, leaving 21 bases between. This CDR3 is built from 16 residues. Germline V gives CDR1 SGHRS, CDR2 YFSETQ. The CDR3 loop reads CASSAGRDTFQETQYF. The CDR3 DNA reads TGCGCCAGCAGCGCCGGCCGGGACACGTTCCAGGAGACCCAGTACTTC.

The chain joins TRBV4-2 to TRBJ2-1; a weak D match, TRBD2 (5 bases). CDR1 is LGHNA, CDR2 YNFKEQ, per germline. This CDR3 has 16 residues. V was cut by 0 bases and J by 6 bases, with 15 bases left in between. CDR3 sequence reads: CASSQEPGGGSNEQFF. For the CDR3, the DNA is TGTGCCAGCAGCCAAGAGCCGGGTGGAGGATCCAATGAGCAGTTCTTC.

The chain combines TRBV9 with TRBJ2-3; TRBD2 agrees at 7 bases. J lost 1 base, V lost 3 bases, and 2 bases had no gene match. Germline-derived CDR1 and CDR2 are SGDLS and YYNGEE. The CDR3 has 14 residues. The CDR3 sequence: CASSDTSGTDTQYF. CDR3 in DNA: TGTGCCAGCAGCGATACTAGCGGCACAGATACGCAGTATTTT.

The chain recombines TRBV5-4 with TRBJ2-5, with D perhaps TRBD2 (6 bases). Germline V gene sequence: CDR1 SGHNT, CDR2 YYREEE (reference sequence). Trimming pared 2 bases from V and 2 bases from J, leaving 10 bases between. The CDR3 loop spans 14 amino acids. CDR3 in DNA: TGTGCCAGCAGCTTTCATGGGGGGCAAGAGACCCAGTACTTC. Translating it yields CASSFHGGQETQYF.

The V and J genes are TRBV7-9 and TRBJ2-7; 7 bases map to TRBD2. The germline CDR1 and CDR2 sequences are SEHNR and FQNEAQ (reference sequence). The CDR3 is made up of 16 amino acids. V shed 5 bases and J 0 bases; nucleotides not matched to a gene: 10. The CDR3 DNA is TGTGCCAGCAGCCCAGTGGGCGGGGGAAGCTCCTACGAGCAGTACTTC. This translates into CASSPVGGGSSYEQYF.

The rearrangement joins TRBV29-1 to TRBJ1-4; no clear D gene. Trimming removed 3 bases at V and 3 bases at J, with 11 bases between. The CDR3 is made up of 14 amino acids. In germline, CDR1 is SQVTM, CDR2 ANQGSEA. This CDR3 is CSVEEPASNEKLFF. The CDR3 DNA reads TGCAGCGTTGAGGAGCCAGCCTCTAATGAAAAACTGTTTTTT.

To note about this clone: The same CDR3 can be traced to other DNA sequences in this sample. The gene calls are TRBV28 and TRBJ1-2, with D tentatively TRBD1 (6 bases). This CDR3 has 15 residues. Trimming left V 0 bases short and J 1 base short, with 9 bases between. Per germline, CDR1 MDHEN and CDR2 SYDVKM. The CDR3 reads CASSLWDRNNYGYTF. The DNA of the CDR3 is TGTGCCAGCAGTTTATGGGACAGAAATAACTATGGCTACACCTTC.

This clone was seen only a few times. The chain carries TRBV4-3 and TRBJ2-7; 10 nucleotides match TRBD1. The length of the CDR3 is 14 residues. V lost 4 bases to trimming and J lost 5 bases; unmatched junction nucleotides: 5. From germline, CDR1 is LGHNA and CDR2 YSLEER. In nucleotides, the CDR3 is TGCGCCAGCAGCCTCATGACAGGGGGCAACGAGCAGTACTTC. Translation: CASSLMTGGNEQYF.

The rearrangement links TRBV7-2 to TRBJ1-2; D gene uncertain. CDR1 and CDR2 from the germline V gene are SGHTA and FQGNSA. Trimming shortened V by 5 bases and J by 0 bases, and 13 bases separated the two germline ends. CDR3 length: 15 amino acids. CDR3 protein: CASSLPPLTNYGYTF. CDR3 bases: TGTGCCAGCAGCCTCCCCCCGTTAACTAACTATGGCTACACCTTC.

This chain joins TRBV27 and TRBJ1-1; D possibly corresponds to TRBD1 (6 bases). CDR3 length: 14 amino acids. V gave up 3 bases and J gave up 2 bases, with 10 bases separating them. Germline V CDR1 and CDR2: MNHEY, SMNVEV (reference sequence). The CDR3 is CASSFRGDNTEAFF. For the CDR3, the DNA is TGTGCCAGCAGTTTCAGGGGTGATAACACTGAAGCTTTCTTT.

The V gene is TRBV5-6, the J gene TRBJ1-4; TRBD1 aligns across 9 bases. Germline values: CDR1 SGHDT, CDR2 YYEEEE. The CDR3 runs to 14 residues. V lost 1 base, J lost 7 bases, and 2 bases stayed unmatched. In nucleotides, the CDR3 is TGTGCCAGCAGCTTGCCGGGACAGGGTGAAAAACTGTTTTTT. This encodes CASSLPGQGEKLFF. Supplemented by reference TRBV5-6 and TRBJ1-4, the full variable domain reads DAGVTQSPTHLIKTRGQQVTLRCSPKSGHDTVSWYQQALGQGPQFIFQYYEEEERQRGNFPDRFSGHQFPNYSSELNVNALLLGDSALYLCASSLPGQGEKLFFGSGTQLSVL.

V is TRBV6-5 and J is TRBJ1-1, with a tentative D call TRBD1 (5 bases). The germline V gene has CDR1 MNHEY and CDR2 SVGAGI. The CDR3 is 14 residues long. Trimming removed 8 bases from V and 5 bases from J, with 18 bases in between. This chain's CDR3 is CASRSTGRVTEAFF. As DNA, the CDR3 is TGTGCCAGCCGATCGACGGGCAGGGTAACTGAAGCTTTCTTT.

This sequence joins TRBV4-2 and TRBJ2-3, with D unclear. In germline, CDR1 is LGHNA, CDR2 YNFKEQ. Trimming took 2 bases from V and 4 from J, leaving 10 bases between them. The CDR3 length is 14 residues. CDR3 residues: CASSQPLAADTQYF. In nucleotides, the CDR3 is TGTGCCAGCAGCCAACCTCTTGCAGCAGATACGCAGTATTTT.

In the case of this clone: The junction departs from germline at one end; a sequencing error may be responsible. The same CDR3 can be traced to other DNA sequences in this sample. This chain uses TRBV7-9 with TRBJ2-5; 11 nucleotides match TRBD1. Germline-derived CDR1 and CDR2 are SEHNR and FQNEAQ (reference sequence). CDR3 length equals 16 residues. CDR3 coding DNA: TGTTCCAGCAGCCCACTGTGGACAGGGGGCGAGGAGACCCAGTACTTC. Translation gives CSSSPLWTGGEETQYF.

The chain couples TRBV7-9 to TRBJ2-3; tentatively, D is TRBD1 (5 bases). The CDR3 contains 14 residues. Trimming pared 0 bases from V and 3 bases from J, leaving 7 bases between. Germline values: CDR1 SEHNR, CDR2 FQNEAQ (reference sequence). For the CDR3, the DNA is TGTGCCAGCAGCTTAGCCAGGGTTACAGATACGCAGTATTTT. It encodes CASSLARVTDTQYF.

This chain connects TRBV28 to TRBJ1-1; D remains ambiguous. V gave up 8 bases and J gave up 4 bases, with 20 bases separating them. Germline V gene data show CDR1 as MDHEN and CDR2 as SYDVKM. There are 15 residues in the CDR3. The CDR3 reads CASAPRAAVVTEAFF. The CDR3 nucleotides read TGTGCCAGCGCCCCGAGGGCCGCGGTAGTCACTGAAGCTTTCTTT. Full variable domain (outside the CDR3, taken from reference TRBV28 and TRBJ1-1): DVKVTQSSRYLVKRTGEKVFLECVQDMDHENMFWYRQDPGLGLRLIYFSYDVKMKEKGDIPEGYSVSREKKERFSLILESASTNQTSMYLCASAPRAAVVTEAFFGQGTRLTVV.

The chain combines TRBV27 with TRBJ2-2; D is unclear. The ends were cut back, 5 bases at V and 2 bases at J, with 6 bases in the middle. This CDR3 is built from 13 residues. Per the germline V gene, CDR1 is MNHEY and CDR2 is SMNVEV (reference sequence). The CDR3 loop reads CASSPQNTGELFF. CDR3 nucleotide sequence: TGTGCCAGCAGTCCACAAAACACCGGGGAGCTGTTTTTT.

The chain uses TRBV29-1 and TRBJ1-6, with 8 positions matching TRBD1. Germline V gene data show CDR1 as SQVTM and CDR2 as ANQGSEA. J was trimmed by 10 bases and V by 6 bases; bases with no gene match: 5. This CDR3 is 12 amino acids long. CDR3 in DNA: TGCAGCGTCAGGACAGGGCCCTCACCCCTCCACTTT. Translated: CSVRTGPSPLHF.

The CDR3 loop reads CASSFGGAEQYF. The CDR3 DNA reads as TGTGCCAGCAGTTTCGGCGGAGCCGAGCAGTACTTC. The V gene is TRBV28, the J gene TRBJ2-7; no definite D call. The V end lost 3 bases, the J end lost 6 bases, and 9 bases lay between the germline ends. CDR1 MDHEN and CDR2 SYDVKM come from the germline V gene. The CDR3 runs 12 residues.

The table lists this clone with a few counts. The rearrangement uses TRBV28 and TRBJ1-6; 9 bases fit TRBD1. The CDR3 consists of 15 residues. Per germline, CDR1 MDHEN and CDR2 SYDVKM. The junction had 8 bases not matched to a gene; V was cut back by 4 bases and J by 10 bases. The DNA for the CDR3 is TGTGCCAGCAGTTCCGGACAGGGGCGAGACTCACCCCTCCACTTT. Its protein product is CASSSGQGRDSPLHF.

V usage is TRBV19 and J usage is TRBJ1-5; D is perhaps TRBD1 (6 bases). Germline assignment: CDR1 LNHDA and CDR2 SQIVND (reference sequence). V was shortened by 5 bases and J by 4 bases, with 15 bases between the two germline ends. This CDR3 region has 15 residues. The CDR3 protein is CASSPGQAGNQPQHF. The DNA for the CDR3 is TGTGCCAGTAGTCCGGGACAAGCGGGGAATCAGCCCCAGCATTTT.

The rearrangement joins TRBV27 to TRBJ1-5; the D is unclear. Germline CDR1 is MNHEY and CDR2 is SMNVEV (reference sequence). V shed 6 bases and J shed 7 bases, with 13 bases lying between them. The CDR3 extends over 13 amino acids. The chain's CDR3 is CASRSWAGQPQHF. The DNA of the CDR3 is TGTGCCAGCAGATCCTGGGCAGGACAGCCCCAGCATTTT.

This clone is a singleton in its sample. CDR3 in amino acids: CASSPSSYEQYF. The CDR3 DNA reads TGCGCCAGCAGCCCGAGCTCCTACGAGCAGTACTTC. V is TRBV5-1 and J is TRBJ2-7, with unresolved D. V lost 4 bases to trimming and J lost 0 bases, with 5 bases between them. Germline assignment: CDR1 SGHRS and CDR2 YFSETQ. The length of the CDR3 is 12 residues. Complete variable domain (other parts from reference TRBV5-1 and TRBJ2-7): KAGVTQTPRYLIKTRGQQVTLSCSPISGHRSVSWYQQTPGQGLQFLFEYFSETQRNKGNFPGRFSGRQFSNSRSEMNVSTLELGDSALYLCASSPSSYEQYFGPGTRLTVT.

This chain joins TRBV9 and TRBJ2-2; TRBD2 matches at 8 bases. Germline loops: CDR1 SGDLS, CDR2 YYNGEE. The CDR3 covers 15 residues. The V segment lost 0 bases and the J segment 3 bases; nucleotides outside the gene matches: 1. For the CDR3, the DNA is TGTGCCAGCAGCGTAGCAGCGGGGGACACCGGGGAGCTGTTTTTT. It specifies CASSVAAGDTGELFF. Combining the CDR3 with reference TRBV9 and TRBJ2-2 gives the whole variable domain DSGVTQTPKHLITATGQRVTLRCSPRSGDLSVYWYQQSLDQGLQFLIQYYNGEERAKGNILERFSAQQFPDLHSELNLSSLELGDSALYFCASSVAAGDTGELFFGEGSRLTVL.

The chain combines TRBV27 with TRBJ2-3; a weak D match, TRBD1 (7 bases). V lost 3 bases, J lost 1 base, and 23 bases lay in between. The CDR3 covers 19 residues. CDR1 and CDR2 from the germline V gene are MNHEY and SMNVEV (reference sequence). CDR3 sequence (DNA): TGTGCCAGCAGTTTCTGGACAGGCGTAGGGGGGACGGGCACAGATACGCAGTATTTT. Translating it yields CASSFWTGVGGTGTDTQYF.

CDR3 sequence reads: CASRDGTVSYNSPLHF. For the CDR3, the DNA is TGTGCCAGCAGGGACGGGACAGTATCATATAATTCACCCCTCCACTTT. V and J are TRBV2 and TRBJ1-6; 7 bases are a match to TRBD1. The CDR3 runs 16 residues. V was pared by 6 bases and J by 4 bases, with 9 bases of the junction left unmatched. CDR1 SNHLY and CDR2 FYNNEI come from the germline V gene.

The chain recombines TRBV25-1 with TRBJ2-2; no clear D. The V end was cut by 4 bases, the J end by 4 bases, with 4 bases between. CDR1 and CDR2 (germline): MGHDK, SYGVNS. There are 12 residues in the CDR3. CDR3 bases: TGTGCCAGCAGTGGGGCCACCGGGGAGCTGTTTTTT. It yields the protein CASSGATGELFF.